This T cell receptor beta chain emerged from a study of OX40 agonist ivuxolimab in advanced cancers. Study details: Patients received the agonistic anti-OX40 (CD134) antibody ivuxolimab. Study-level findings and limits: Some patients who did not respond also had low normalized T-cell clonal expansion. The authors did not determine the antigen specificity of the expanded peripheral T cells.

CDR1 MDHEN and CDR2 SYDVKM come from the germline V gene. Trimming cost V 8 bases and J 8 bases, with 15 bases left between them. This CDR3 contains 12 residues. Comment on this clone: Its cognate antigen is unknown.

The repertoire was sequenced with immunoSEQ multiplex PCR; TCRdb's copy has only in-frame clones and lacks some. Here the sample spans under 20,000 clones, around 80% being singletons. At cycle 4 day 1, cycle 7 day 1, and baseline, blood was sampled. The chain carries TRBV28 and TRBJ1-1, with D possibly TRBD1 on 6 matching bases. This receptor was taken from an adult with an advanced solid tumor such as melanoma, head and neck, liver or kidney cancer. The sequencing here drew on CD4+ or CD8+ T cells sorted from blood, taken in a trial of the OX40 agonist ivuxolimab. CDR3 sequence (DNA): TGTGCCAGCCAAGGACAGCTTAGGGAAGCTTTCTTT. Amino acid sequence: CASQGQLREAFF.